The source of this T cell receptor beta chain is a study of blood T cell repertoires in COVID-19. Study summary: Material from acute and convalescent COVID-19 was sourced from the United States, Italy and Spain.

This CDR3 contains 16 residues. The V gene's germline CDR1 is KGHSH and CDR2 LQKENI. With 3 bases clipped from V and 0 bases from J, the junction kept 7 bases outside the gene matches. In the original workflow: Scientists estimated how many nucleated cells there were by amplifying reference gene primers. The repertoire was sequenced with immunoSEQ multiplex PCR; TCRdb's copy has only in-frame clones and lacks some. The DNA was the basis for D and trimming; V, J and clone size are from that table. The table includes 300,000 to 400,000 clones, around nine tenths detected once. The clonotype was recovered from a woman between 65 and 79 years old with COVID-19, enrolled during active disease. The source material was peripheral blood. The rearrangement uses TRBV18 and TRBJ1-2, with TRBD1 matching over 7 bases. This CDR3 is CASSPETGPTNYGYTF. Written as DNA, the CDR3 is TGTGCCAGCTCACCTGAGACAGGGCCCACTAACTATGGCTACACCTTC.